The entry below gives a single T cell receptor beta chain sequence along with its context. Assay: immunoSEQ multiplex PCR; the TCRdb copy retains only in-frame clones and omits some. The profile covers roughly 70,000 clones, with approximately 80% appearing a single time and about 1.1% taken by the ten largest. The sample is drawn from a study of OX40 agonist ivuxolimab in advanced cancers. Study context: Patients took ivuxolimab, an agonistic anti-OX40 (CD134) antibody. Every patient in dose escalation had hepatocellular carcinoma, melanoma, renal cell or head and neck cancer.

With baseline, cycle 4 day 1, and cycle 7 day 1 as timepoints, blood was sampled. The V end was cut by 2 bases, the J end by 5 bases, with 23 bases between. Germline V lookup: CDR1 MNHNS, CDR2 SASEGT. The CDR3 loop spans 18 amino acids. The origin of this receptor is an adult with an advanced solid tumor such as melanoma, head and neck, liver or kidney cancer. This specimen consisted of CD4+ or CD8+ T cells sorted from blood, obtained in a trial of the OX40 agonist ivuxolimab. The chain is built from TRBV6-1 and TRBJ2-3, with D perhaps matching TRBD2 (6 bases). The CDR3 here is CASSERYAGLPWGDTQYF. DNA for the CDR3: TGTGCCAGCAGTGAACGCTACGCGGGACTCCCGTGGGGAGATACGCAGTATTTT.